This TCR beta chain was identified during a study of early stage breast cancer tumors. About the research overall: The ER+/PR+/HER2- tumors included 7 or 8 ductal and a handful of lobular carcinomas.

The CDR3 runs 20 residues. Germline-derived CDR1 and CDR2 are SGHVS and FNYEAQ. The V gene end was trimmed by 5 bases and the J gene end by 1 base; junction bases not matched to a gene: 13. Assay used: immunoSEQ multiplex PCR; TCRdb lists only in-frame clones, some missing. The sample has more than 7,500 clones, roughly two thirds seen once. General observations from the study: In about 90% of the 16 patients, blood comparison separated tumor from normal breast. Functional markers like CD4, CD8 and FOXP3 were missed in bulk sequencing.

As to this clone: Its cognate antigen is unknown.

Material for sequencing was normal breast tissue next to the tumor. The receptor's source is a person aged 55 to 70 with breast cancer. The rearrangement links TRBV7-6 to TRBJ2-1; 14 nucleotides agree with TRBD2. CDR3 amino acids: CASSGYPGTSGSLSYNEQFF. The CDR3 coding sequence is TGTGCCAGCAGCGGATATCCCGGGACTAGCGGGAGTCTATCCTACAATGAGCAGTTCTTC.